This T cell receptor (beta chain) stems from a study of control samples from healthy donors and cancer patients. Using immunoSEQ multiplex PCR, the repertoire was profiled, and TCRdb retains in-frame clones only, with some absent. This sample has fewer than 200,000 clones, with 85% to 90% found just once. This clonotype was sampled from a woman under 40 in good health. The sequencing sample was made of blood.

CDR3 DNA sequence: TGCGCCAGCGCTGGACAGGGCGGGCAGCCCCAGCATTTT. It is translated as CASAGQGGQPQHF. The rearrangement joins TRBV10-2 to TRBJ1-5; 8 bases are a match to TRBD1. The germline CDR1 and CDR2 sequences are WSHSY and SAAADI. The length of the CDR3 is 13 residues. Trimming at V came to 8 bases and at J to 7 bases, leaving 7 bases not matched to a gene.